The 9 T cell receptor beta chains given below trace back to one sample, sequenced in a study of shared clonotypes between healthy human individuals. Sequencing was performed with immunoSEQ multiplex PCR; in TCRdb, only in-frame clones are kept and a portion is missing. Of over a million clones listed, 98% were seen once; the top ten hold about 0.34%. Sequencing was performed on naive CD4+ T cells sorted from blood. Indicated subset: CD45RA+ positively selected. The receptors shown here come from a man younger than 45 in good health.

CDR3 loop: CASSLRGTGGTDTQYF. The CDR3, as DNA: TGTGCCAGCAGCCTGAGGGGGACGGGGGGCACAGATACGCAGTATTTT. V gene TRBV5-6 combines with J gene TRBJ2-3; D is tentatively TRBD1 or TRBD2 (6 bases each). Trimming removed 4 bases from V and 1 base from J, with 16 bases in between. There are 16 residues in the CDR3. Germline V gene sequence: CDR1 SGHDT, CDR2 YYEEEE.

This chain uses TRBV7-8 with TRBJ2-7; 7 positions match TRBD1. Germline CDR1 reads SGHVS; CDR2 reads FQNEAQ. After removal of 0 bases from V and 2 bases from J, the junction contained 1 base not matched to a gene. The CDR3 length is 14 residues. This chain's CDR3 is CASSLAGTAYEQYF. CDR3 coding DNA: TGTGCCAGCAGCTTAGCCGGGACAGCCTACGAGCAGTACTTC.

This clone has just one count. The chain uses TRBV15 and TRBJ2-3, with D perhaps matching TRBD1 (6 bases). Germline V lookup: CDR1 LNHNV, CDR2 YYDKDF (reference sequence). Trimming took 1 base from V and 7 from J, leaving 18 bases between them. This CDR3 comprises 16 residues. The DNA of the CDR3 is TGTGCCACCAGCAGAGTCAGGGGTCCAAGGGTGAATACGCAGTATTTT. Translation: CATSRVRGPRVNTQYF.

J is TRBJ2-1 and V is TRBV5-4; the match to TRBD2 covers 8 bases. Per germline, CDR1 SGHNT and CDR2 YYREEE (reference sequence). This CDR3 is built from 15 residues. V lost 10 bases to trimming and J lost 6 bases; unmatched junction nucleotides: 15. The CDR3 sequence is CAVRPRGGGGNEQFF. CDR3 coding DNA: TGTGCCGTCCGACCTCGGGGGGGCGGGGGCAATGAGCAGTTCTTC.

This chain connects TRBV19 to TRBJ2-1; 9 bases agree with TRBD1. Germline CDR1 reads LNHDA; CDR2 reads SQIVND (reference sequence). After removal of 4 bases from V and 0 bases from J, the junction contained 7 bases not matched to a gene. This CDR3 contains 17 residues. CDR3 loop: CASSTDRGRSSYNEQFF. DNA for the CDR3: TGTGCCAGTAGTACGGACAGGGGACGAAGCTCCTACAATGAGCAGTTCTTC.

The chain combines TRBV12-5 with TRBJ2-1; 7 nucleotides align to TRBD1. Per the germline V gene, CDR1 is LGHNT and CDR2 is FRNRAP. J gave up 5 bases and V 6 bases, and 10 bases lay outside the gene matches. The CDR3 is made up of 15 amino acids. In DNA form, the CDR3 reads TGTGCTAGTGGCCCGACCGGGACAGTTAACAATGAGCAGTTCTTC. Translating gives CASGPTGTVNNEQFF.

V and J are TRBV25-1 and TRBJ2-5, with TRBD2 as a possible D gene (5 bases). Germline V lookup: CDR1 MGHDK, CDR2 SYGVNS. V dropped 6 bases and J dropped 5 bases, with 16 bases sitting between them. CDR3 length equals 14 residues. The CDR3 loop is CASRLGGRRETQYF. CDR3 bases: TGTGCCAGCAGGCTCGGAGGACGAAGGGAGACCCAGTACTTC.

The chain combines TRBV27 with TRBJ2-7; D is ambiguous. The CDR3 has 12 amino acids. Germline lookup yields CDR1 MNHEY and CDR2 SMNVEV (reference sequence). V lost 3 bases, J lost 6 bases, and 9 bases lay in between. The CDR3 loop is CASSFFGGEQYF. The DNA of the CDR3 is TGTGCCAGCAGTTTTTTCGGCGGCGAGCAGTACTTC.

The chain has TRBV11-3 and TRBJ2-3, with D unresolved. CDR1 and CDR2 (germline): SGHNT, YENEEA. Trimming pared 4 bases from V and 2 bases from J, leaving 13 bases between. The CDR3 totals 15 residues. Here the CDR3 reads CASSSSLDHTDTQYF. The CDR3 nucleotides read TGTGCCAGCAGCTCTTCTTTGGACCACACAGATACGCAGTATTTT.